The subject of this entry is one T cell receptor (beta chain). As handled by the study authors: The assay estimated nucleated cells by amplifying reference gene primers. Sequenced by immunoSEQ multiplex PCR; TCRdb stores in-frame clones only, minus some. V, J and clone size are taken as reported in that table, and D and trimming were inferred from the DNA itself. This table holds around 240,000 clones, 83% found once. The V gene lost 7 bases and the J gene lost 8 bases, with 20 bases spanning the gap. The CDR3 has 14 amino acids. Germline V CDR1 and CDR2: MDHEN, SYDVKM. The sample belongs to a study of blood T cell repertoires in COVID-19. Study-level information: COVID-19 samples collected from the United States, Italy and Spain covered acute and convalescent phases. Sources were T cells, B-cell-depleted T cells, or PBMCs; the material itself was cDNA or gDNA.

The chain links TRBV28 to TRBJ1-2; D is possibly TRBD1 (5 bases). This sequence was found in a woman aged 50 to 60 with acute or convalescent COVID-19. The source material was peripheral blood. The CDR3 nucleotides read TGTGCCAGCACCCAATCGGGGGTGGTGTGGGGCTACACCTTC. Translating it yields CASTQSGVVWGYTF.